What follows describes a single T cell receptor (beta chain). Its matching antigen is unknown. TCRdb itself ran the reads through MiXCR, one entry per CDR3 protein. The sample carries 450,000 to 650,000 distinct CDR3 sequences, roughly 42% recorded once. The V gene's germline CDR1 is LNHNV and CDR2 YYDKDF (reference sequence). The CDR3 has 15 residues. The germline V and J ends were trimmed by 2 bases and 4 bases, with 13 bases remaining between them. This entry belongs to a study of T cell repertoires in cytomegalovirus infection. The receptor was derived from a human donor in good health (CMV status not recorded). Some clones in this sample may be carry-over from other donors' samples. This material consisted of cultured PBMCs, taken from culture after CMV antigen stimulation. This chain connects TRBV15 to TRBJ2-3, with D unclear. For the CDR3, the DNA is TGTGCCACCAGCAGACAGACCCCGGCGGCAGATACGCAGTATTTT. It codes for CATSRQTPAADTQYF.